Listed below are T cell receptor beta chains from one sample, sequenced in a study of blood T cell repertoires in COVID-19. Here immunoSEQ multiplex PCR was the method, and the copy in TCRdb shows in-frame clones only, minus some. The sample consists of some 180,000 clones, roughly 84% of them appearing once. Sequencing was done on a sample of PBMCs or T cells enriched from blood (not recorded which). The source is a woman aged 25 to 39 who had been exposed to COVID-19. The CDR3 runs from the conserved cysteine through the conserved F or W. A D gene is named only where the DNA matches it firmly. Not all rows give a size; the values are once, few, many and, for expanded clones, a class.

>TRBV7-3|.|TRBJ2-2|.
TGTGCCAGCAGCTTGGCGGGCTCGAACACCGGGGAGCTGTTTTTT
CASSLAGSNTGELFF
>TRBV27|TRBD2|TRBJ2-2|.
TGTGCCAGCCGAGGACTAGCGGGGGGCCCTGGGGAGCTGTTTTTT
CASRGLAGGPGELFF
>TRBV30|.|TRBJ1-4|.
TGTGCCTGGAGTGAAGGGGTTTCGACTAATGAAAAACTGTTTTTT
CAWSEGVSTNEKLFF
>TRBV6-5|TRBD1|TRBJ1-1|.
TGTGCCAGCAACAGGGGCGTCGACACTGAAGCTTTCTTT
CASNRGVDTEAFF
>TRBV5-6|.|TRBJ2-7|.
TGTGCCAGCAGCTTGTACCTTAGTGTCTACGAGCAGTACTTC
CASSLYLSVYEQYF
>TRBV7-2|.|TRBJ2-3|.
TGTGCCAGCAGCTTAGAGGTACTAGGGACAGATACGCAGTATTTT
CASSLEVLGTDTQYF
>TRBV27|.|TRBJ2-1|.
TGTGCCAGCAGCCCGGGGCGGAGGGACGATGAGCAGTTCTTC
CASSPGRRDDEQFF
>TRBV2|.|TRBJ1-5|once
TGTGCCAGCAATCGACAGAGCACGCAGCCCCAGCATTTT
CASNRQSTQPQHF
>TRBV5-8|TRBD1|TRBJ1-5|.
TGTGCCAGCAGGTCCCTCAGGGGGGTGAATCAGCCCCAGCATTTT
CASRSLRGVNQPQHF
>TRBV15|TRBD1|TRBJ2-5|.
TGTGCCACCAGCAGACTTGCCGGGACAGGCTTTGAGGAGACCCAGTACTTC
CATSRLAGTGFEETQYF
>TRBV27|.|TRBJ1-2|.
TGTGCCAGCAGTTTGGTCGGCAAGGCAGGGGCTAACTATGGCTACACCTTC
CASSLVGKAGANYGYTF
>TRBV29-1|TRBD1|TRBJ2-7|few
TGCAGCGTAGGGGGACAGGGGGGCGAGCAGTACTTC
CSVGGQGGEQYF
>TRBV7-8|.|TRBJ2-7|.
TGTGCCAGCAGCTCGGGACTGGGTTACGAGCAGTACTTC
CASSSGLGYEQYF
>TRBV30|TRBD1|TRBJ1-6|.
TGTGCCTGGAGTTTGACCGGGACAGGTCTGCCCCTCCACTTT
CAWSLTGTGLPLHF
>TRBV27|TRBD2|TRBJ2-1|.
TGTGCCAGCATACAGCGGGGGGGCCTTATGTCCTACAATGAGCAGTTCTTC
CASIQRGGLMSYNEQFF
>TRBV18|TRBD2|TRBJ2-3|.
TGTGCCAGCTCACCGGGTCTAGCGGGAGGCACAGATACGCAGTATTTT
CASSPGLAGGTDTQYF
>TRBV6-2/TRBV6-3|.|TRBJ1-5|.
TGTGCCAGCAGTTACTCGAGCGAGAATCAGCCCCAGCATTTT
CASSYSSENQPQHF
>TRBV4-2|TRBD1|TRBJ1-1|.
TGTGCCAGCAGTCAGGGGGACACTGAAGCTTTCTTT
CASSQGDTEAFF
>TRBV9|.|TRBJ2-5|.
TGTGCCAGCAGCTTTAGACTGGCAGGGGAAGAGACCCAGTACTTC
CASSFRLAGEETQYF
>TRBV5-1|.|TRBJ1-1|.
TGCGCCAGCAGCTCAGGGGTCGGGAACACTGAAGCTTTCTTT
CASSSGVGNTEAFF
>TRBV15|TRBD2|TRBJ2-2|.
TGTGCCACCCGTCCTAGCGGCGACACCGGGGAGCTGTTTTTT
CATRPSGDTGELFF
>TRBV6-2/TRBV6-3|.|TRBJ2-1|.
TGTGCCAGCAGTTATGACAGGTCCAATGAGCAGTTCTTC
CASSYDRSNEQFF
>TRBV12-5|TRBD2|TRBJ2-1|.
TGTGCTAGTGTCCTCCGGGGCGGGGGGCTGTACAATGAGCAGTTCTTC
CASVLRGGGLYNEQFF
>TRBV5-1|TRBD2|TRBJ2-1|.
TGCGCCAGCACTAGCGGGGGGGCCTACAATGAGCAGTTCTTC
CASTSGGAYNEQFF
>TRBV27|TRBD1|TRBJ1-1|once
TGTGCCAGCAGTCCGAGTCGACAGGGCTATCTGAACACTGAAGCTTTCTTT
CASSPSRQGYLNTEAFF
>TRBV2|.|TRBJ2-3|few
TGTGCCAGCAGTCTACCGTTCACTAGCACAGATACGCAGTATTTT
CASSLPFTSTDTQYF
>TRBV7-9|.|TRBJ1-1|once
TGTGCCAGCAGCTTAGGGGGCCTAGACACTGAAGCTTTCTTT
CASSLGGLDTEAFF
>TRBV6-5|.|TRBJ1-4|.
TGTGCCAGCTCCGGGACTGAAAATGAAAAACTGTTTTTT
CASSGTENEKLFF
>TRBV5-1|TRBD1|TRBJ1-4|few
TGCGCCAGCAGCTTGGGCTTGACAGGGGAGTATGAAAAACTGTTTTTT
CASSLGLTGEYEKLFF
>TRBV7-8|TRBD2|TRBJ2-3|.
TGTGCCAGCAGCTTAGAAGGTGGGCTAGCGGGTAGCACAGATACGCAGTATTTT
CASSLEGGLAGSTDTQYF
>TRBV7-2|.|TRBJ2-7|.
TGTGCCAGCAGCTTAATCCCCCGGGGGGAGCAGTACTTC
CASSLIPRGEQYF
>TRBV2|TRBD1|TRBJ1-3|few
TGTGCCAGCAGTGAAGCCCGGACAGGGCTAGGATATTTT
CASSEARTGLGYF
>TRBV6-6|.|TRBJ1-4|.
TGTGCCAGCAACCGGGATGCAACTAATGAAAAACTGTTTTTT
CASNRDATNEKLFF
>TRBV21-1|.|TRBJ2-3|.
TGTGCCAGCAGCAATTCTCCAGATACGCAGTATTTT
CASSNSPDTQYF
>TRBV6-2/TRBV6-3|.|TRBJ1-5|.
TGTGCCAGCAGTTACCCCCCCAGGGTTCGAGGCAATCAGCCCCAGCATTTT
CASSYPPRVRGNQPQHF
>TRBV5-1|.|TRBJ2-7|once
TGCGCCAGCAGCTTGGTCCCGAGCTCCTACGAGCAGTACTTC
CASSLVPSSYEQYF
>TRBV20-1|TRBD1|TRBJ2-7|.
TGCAGTGCGCAGACAGGGTTAAAGCAGTACTTC
CSAQTGLKQYF
>TRBV11-2|TRBD2|TRBJ2-2|.
TGTGCCAGCAGCTTAGGACTAGCGGCGCGCACCGGGGAGCTGTTTTTT
CASSLGLAARTGELFF
>TRBV5-5|.|TRBJ2-3|.
TGTGCCAGCAGGGCAGAGGGGGATGGAGATACGCAGTATTTT
CASRAEGDGDTQYF